Listed below are T cell receptor beta chains from one sample, sequenced in a study of OX40 agonist ivuxolimab in advanced cancers. Libraries were prepared by immunoSEQ multiplex PCR; TCRdb keeps only in-frame clonotypes and omits some of them. The profile covers fewer than 200,000 clones, with approximately 94% appearing a single time and about 0.3% taken by the ten largest. The source material was CD4+ or CD8+ T cells sorted from blood, sampled in a trial of the OX40 agonist ivuxolimab. These receptors all stem from an adult with an advanced solid tumor such as melanoma, head and neck, liver or kidney cancer. Both conserved end residues are part of each CDR3. The D gene is left open where the match is weak. Size values are once, few and many counts, or a class for expanded clones, and some rows have none.

- TRBJ2-1 TRBV13 - CASSSPGGPYNEQFF TGTGCCAGCAGCTCCCCGGGGGGCCCCTACAATGAGCAGTTCTTC
- TRBJ1-6 TRBV10-3 - CAISESGNPGAGSPLHF TGTGCCATCAGTGAGAGCGGGAACCCGGGGGCCGGTTCACCCCTCCACTTT
- TRBJ1-2 TRBV28 TRBD1 CASSAAGTGGISSYGYTF TGTGCCAGCAGTGCGGCCGGGACAGGGGGCATTAGTAGCTATGGCTACACCTTC
- TRBJ2-7 TRBV5-6 TRBD2 CASSSLGVRTSGSPYEQYF TGTGCCAGCAGCTCGCTCGGGGTTCGGACTAGCGGGAGTCCCTACGAGCAGTACTTC
- TRBJ1-2 TRBV7-2 - CVLLRGSGYGYTF TGTGTCCTTCTCCGGGGGTCGGGCTATGGCTACACCTTC
- TRBJ1-5 TRBV7-3 - CASSSSNSNQPQHF TGTGCCAGCAGCTCTTCAAATAGCAATCAGCCCCAGCATTTT
- TRBJ2-5 TRBV2 - CASSEGRETQYF TGTGCCAGCAGTGAAGGTCGGGAGACCCAGTACTTC
- TRBJ1-2 TRBV4-3 - CASSLDRMGTEYGYTF TGCGCCAGCAGCCTCGACCGGATGGGGACGGAGTATGGCTACACCTTC
- TRBJ2-5 TRBV10-3 - CATSSPAGVQETQYF TGTGCCACATCGTCCCCGGCGGGCGTCCAAGAGACCCAGTACTTC
few TRBJ2-7 TRBV7-2 - CASSPGGSRTYEQYF TGTGCCAGCAGCCCCGGGGGTAGCAGGACCTACGAGCAGTACTTC
- TRBJ2-1 TRBV29-1 TRBD1 CSVRTGDPYNEQFF TGCAGCGTCAGGACAGGCGACCCCTACAATGAGCAGTTCTTC
- TRBJ2-3 TRBV11-2 TRBD2 CASGRASGASTDTQYF TGTGCCAGCGGGAGAGCTAGCGGGGCTAGCACAGATACGCAGTATTTT
- TRBJ2-7 TRBV6-1 TRBD2 CASSELAGGSSYEQYF TGTGCCAGCAGTGAATTAGCGGGGGGGTCCTCCTACGAGCAGTACTTC
few TRBJ2-6 TRBV6-6 TRBD1 CASSRTGRANVLTF TGTGCCAGCAGTCGGACAGGGCGGGCCAACGTCCTGACTTTC
- TRBJ2-4 TRBV18 - CASSPPTKDKNIQYF TGTGCCAGCTCACCACCGACTAAAGACAAAAACATTCAGTACTTC
- TRBJ1-2 TRBV5-1 - CASSLGQGNYGYTF TGCGCCAGCAGCTTGGGGCAGGGAAACTATGGCTACACCTTC
- TRBJ2-7 TRBV20-1 - CSAGRTYEQYF TGCAGTGCTGGGCGGACCTACGAGCAGTACTTC
once TRBJ2-7 TRBV7-9 - CASSLWSGGGLLEQYF TGTGCCAGCAGCTTATGGTCCGGGGGCGGACTACTAGAGCAGTACTTC
- TRBJ1-1 TRBV6-1 - CASSEAMAKGGYEAFF TGTGCCAGCAGTGAAGCTATGGCTAAGGGAGGGTATGAAGCTTTCTTT
once TRBJ1-1 TRBV9 - CASKVKGSEAFF TGTGCCAGCAAGGTGAAAGGGTCTGAAGCTTTCTTT
once TRBJ1-1 TRBV28 - CASSSSGLTEAFF TGTGCCAGCAGTTCCTCGGGGTTGACTGAAGCTTTCTTT
- TRBJ1-1 TRBV2 - CASSGEGVFLNTEAFF TGTGCCAGCAGTGGTGAGGGGGTTTTCCTGAACACTGAAGCTTTCTTT
few TRBJ1-1 TRBV2 - CASSEYRAGNTEAFF TGTGCCAGCAGTGAATACAGGGCGGGGAACACTGAAGCTTTCTTT
- TRBJ1-6 TRBV7-9 - CASSLVSESPLHF TGTGCCAGCAGCTTAGTATCGGAGTCACCCCTCCACTTT
- TRBJ2-5 TRBV4-1 TRBD2 CASSQGTSGRAGSQETQYF TGCGCCAGCAGCCAAGGGACTAGCGGGAGGGCCGGGTCCCAAGAGACCCAGTACTTC
few TRBJ1-2 TRBV28 TRBD1 CASRRTGDGYTF TGTGCCAGCCGAAGGACAGGGGATGGCTACACCTTC
- TRBJ2-7 TRBV29-1 TRBD2 CSVEGGSGGRRYF TGCAGCGTTGAAGGGGGGTCGGGGGGACGACGGTACTTC
- TRBJ1-1 TRBV6-1 TRBD1 CASIRTGPNTEAFF TGTGCCAGCATCAGGACAGGGCCGAACACTGAAGCTTTCTTT
- TRBJ1-3 TRBV7-9 - CASSGVTRGNTIYF TGTGCCAGCAGTGGGGTAACCCGTGGAAACACCATATATTTT
- TRBJ1-1 TRBV14 - CASSQVPVPGTEAFF TGTGCCAGCAGCCAAGTGCCCGTTCCGGGGACTGAAGCTTTCTTT
- TRBJ2-5 TRBV7-2 - CASSLVWKETQYF TGTGCCAGCAGCTTAGTCTGGAAAGAGACCCAGTACTTC
- TRBJ2-7 TRBV14 - CASSQGGPAGKLYEQYF TGTGCCAGCAGCCAAGGGGGCCCGGCAGGGAAATTGTACGAGCAGTACTTC
- TRBJ2-7 TRBV28 TRBD1 CASSSGGDEPYEQYF TGTGCCAGCAGTTCAGGGGGCGACGAACCCTACGAGCAGTACTTC
- TRBJ1-1 TRBV18 TRBD1 CASSRGQTELAFF TGTGCCAGCTCGAGGGGACAGACAGAGTTAGCTTTCTTT
- TRBJ1-2 TRBV5-4 - CASSQWGAGAYGYTF TGCGCCAGCAGCCAGTGGGGCGCAGGGGCCTATGGCTACACCTTC
- TRBJ1-2 TRBV7-9 - CASSFGSRKLYGYTF TGTGCCAGCAGCTTTGGGTCCCGGAAGCTCTATGGCTACACCTTC
- TRBJ1-2 TRBV27 - CASSSKGTGLSNYGYTF TGTGCCAGCAGTTCTAAGGGTACAGGACTCTCTAACTATGGCTACACCTTC
- TRBJ2-5 TRBV7-9 - CASSPVGAGETQYF TGTGCCAGCAGCCCTGTGGGGGCGGGGGAGACCCAGTACTTC
- TRBJ1-4 TRBV19 - CASTLRGKVNEKLFF TGTGCCAGTACCCTAAGGGGGAAGGTTAATGAAAAACTGTTTTTT
- TRBJ2-2 TRBV14 - CASSLAVGELFF TGTGCCAGCAGCCTAGCTGTCGGGGAGCTGTTTTTT
once TRBJ2-7 TRBV4-3 - CASSQADSIAYEQYF TGCGCCAGCAGCCAAGCGGACAGCATCGCCTACGAGCAGTACTTC
- TRBJ2-2 TRBV2 TRBD2 CASSESGGTGELFF TGTGCCAGCAGTGAGTCGGGGGGCACCGGGGAGCTGTTTTTT
- TRBJ1-1 TRBV6-5 - CASSYTGANTEAFF TGTGCCAGCAGTTACACGGGGGCGAACACTGAAGCTTTCTTT
- TRBJ2-2 TRBV5-4 - CASSLGLEMGRPNTGELFF TGTGCCAGCAGCTTGGGTTTAGAGATGGGCAGACCCAACACCGGGGAGCTGTTTTTT
- TRBJ1-2 TRBV7-3 - CASSKDGVYGYTF TGTGCCAGCAGCAAAGACGGAGTCTATGGCTACACCTTC
- TRBJ1-2 TRBV9 - CASSVLGGLIYGYTF TGTGCCAGCAGCGTATTAGGGGGATTAATCTATGGCTACACCTTC
- TRBJ2-5 TRBV14 - CASSRLEETQYF TGTGCCAGCAGCCGACTAGAGGAGACCCAGTACTTC
- TRBJ1-6 TRBV2 - CASSDRESSYNSPLHF TGTGCCAGCAGTGACAGGGAGAGCTCCTATAATTCACCCCTCCACTTT
- TRBJ1-2 TRBV7-2 - CASSLVSAVNYGYTF TGTGCCAGCAGCTTAGTTTCGGCGGTAAACTATGGCTACACCTTC
- TRBJ2-4 TRBV28 - CASSRTSIAKNIQYF TGTGCCAGCAGTAGGACATCGATAGCCAAAAACATTCAGTACTTC
- TRBJ1-3 TRBV18 - CASISPSGNTIYF TGTGCCAGCATCTCTCCCTCTGGAAACACCATATATTTT
once TRBJ1-2 TRBV5-1 - CASSETNPLNYGYTF TGCGCCAGCAGCGAGACGAACCCCCTCAACTATGGCTACACCTTC